A single T cell receptor beta chain is shown here with its context. No antigen is known for it. The V gene end was trimmed by 6 bases and the J gene end by 3 bases; junction bases not matched to a gene: 7. Germline loops: CDR1 SNHLY, CDR2 FYNNEI. This CDR3 spans 15 amino acids. These data are taken from a study of cytomegalovirus exposure and HLA in healthy donors. General observations from the study: Sequencing had likely introduced a cluster of highly shared sequence variants as an artifact. Rare TCR sequences predominated, though certain public TCRs were found in many donors. Segments of the TCR beta V type were, in most cases, productive about 87% or about 30% of the time in an earlier analysis.

The PCR was carried out with 60 Vbeta primers and 13 Jbeta primers. Clones were sequenced by immunoSEQ multiplex PCR, and TCRdb holds only the in-frame ones, with some missing. Of about 98,000 clones in the sample, roughly 81% were seen once. The sequenced material came from PBMCs. The rearrangement joins TRBV2 to TRBJ1-5; 8 nucleotides agree with TRBD1. This sequence originates from a man aged 40-55 years in good health and CMV-seronegative. The CDR3 DNA reads TGTGCCAGCAGGGCGGACAGGGTAAACAATCAGCCCCAGCATTTT. Translation gives CASRADRVNNQPQHF.